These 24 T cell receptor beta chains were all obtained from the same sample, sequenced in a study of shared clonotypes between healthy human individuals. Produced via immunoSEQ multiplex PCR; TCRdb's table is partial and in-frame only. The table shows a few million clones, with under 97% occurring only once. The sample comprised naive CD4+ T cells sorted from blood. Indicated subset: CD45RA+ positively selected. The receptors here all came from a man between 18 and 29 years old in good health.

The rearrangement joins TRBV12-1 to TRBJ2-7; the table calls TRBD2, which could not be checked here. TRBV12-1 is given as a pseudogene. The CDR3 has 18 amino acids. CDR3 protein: CASSPGLAGRRRTYEQYF. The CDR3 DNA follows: TGTGCCAGCAGCCCGGGACTAGCGGGGCGTCGGAGGACCTACGAGCAGTACTTC.

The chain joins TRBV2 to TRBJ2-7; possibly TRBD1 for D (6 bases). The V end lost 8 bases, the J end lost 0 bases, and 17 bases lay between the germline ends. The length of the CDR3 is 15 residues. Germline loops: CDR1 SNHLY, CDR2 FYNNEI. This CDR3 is CASRAGGKSSYEQYF. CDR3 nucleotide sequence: TGTGCCAGCCGAGCTGGGGGCAAGAGCTCCTACGAGCAGTACTTC. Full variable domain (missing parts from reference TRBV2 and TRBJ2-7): EPEVTQTPSHQVTQMGQEVILRCVPISNHLYFYWYRQILGQKVEFLVSFYNNEISEKSEIFDDQFSVERPDGSNFTLKIRSTKLEDSAMYFCASRAGGKSSYEQYFGPGTRLTVT.

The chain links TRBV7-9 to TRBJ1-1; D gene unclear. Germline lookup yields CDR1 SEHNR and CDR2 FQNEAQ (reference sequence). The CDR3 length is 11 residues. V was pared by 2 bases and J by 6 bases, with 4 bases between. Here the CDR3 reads CASSLRSEAFF. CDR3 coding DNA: TGTGCCAGCAGCTTAAGGTCTGAAGCTTTCTTT.

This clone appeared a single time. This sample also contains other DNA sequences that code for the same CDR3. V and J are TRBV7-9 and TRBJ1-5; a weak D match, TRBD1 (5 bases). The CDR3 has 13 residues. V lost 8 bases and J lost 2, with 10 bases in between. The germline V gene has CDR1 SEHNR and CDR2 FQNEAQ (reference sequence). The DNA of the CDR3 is TGTGCCAGCTCGAGAGGGGGCAATCAGCCCCAGCATTTT. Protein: CASSRGGNQPQHF.

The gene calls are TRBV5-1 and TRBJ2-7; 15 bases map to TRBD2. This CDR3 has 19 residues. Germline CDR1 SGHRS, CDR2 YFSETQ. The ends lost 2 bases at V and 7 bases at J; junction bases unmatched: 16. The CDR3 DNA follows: TGCGCCAGCAGCTTCGTATCCGGGACTAGCGGGAGGAACCTACGGGAGCAGTACTTC. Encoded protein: CASSFVSGTSGRNLREQYF.

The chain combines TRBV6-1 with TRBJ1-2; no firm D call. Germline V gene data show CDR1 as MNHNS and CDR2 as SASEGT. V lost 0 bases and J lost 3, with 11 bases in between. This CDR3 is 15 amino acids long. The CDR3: CASSEAAGAYYGYTF. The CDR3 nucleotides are TGTGCCAGCAGTGAAGCGGCAGGAGCTTACTATGGCTACACCTTC.

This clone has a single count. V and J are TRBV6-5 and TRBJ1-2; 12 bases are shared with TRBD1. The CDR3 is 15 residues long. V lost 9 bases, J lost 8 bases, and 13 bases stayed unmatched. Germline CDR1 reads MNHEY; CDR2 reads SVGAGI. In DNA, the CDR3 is TGTGCCAGTACAAGAGCCGGGACAGGGGGCTTCGGCTACACCTTC. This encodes CASTRAGTGGFGYTF.

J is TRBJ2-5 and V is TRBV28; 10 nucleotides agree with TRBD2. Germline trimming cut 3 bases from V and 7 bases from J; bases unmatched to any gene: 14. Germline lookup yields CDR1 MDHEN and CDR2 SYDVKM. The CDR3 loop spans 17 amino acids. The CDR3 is CASSFPLAGAGEWTQYF. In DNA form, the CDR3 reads TGTGCCAGCAGTTTTCCTCTAGCGGGGGCCGGAGAGTGGACCCAGTACTTC.

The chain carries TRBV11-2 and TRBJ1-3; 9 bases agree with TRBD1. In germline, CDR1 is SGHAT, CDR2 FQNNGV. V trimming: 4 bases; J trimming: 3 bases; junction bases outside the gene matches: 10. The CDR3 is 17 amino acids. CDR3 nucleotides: TGTGCCAGCAGCTCCGGGACAGGGAATCTCCTTGGAAACACCATATATTTT. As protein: CASSSGTGNLLGNTIYF.

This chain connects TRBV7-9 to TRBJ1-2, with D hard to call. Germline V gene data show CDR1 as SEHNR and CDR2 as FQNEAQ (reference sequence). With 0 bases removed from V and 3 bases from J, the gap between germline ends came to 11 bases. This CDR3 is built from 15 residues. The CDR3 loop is CASSLAGGWDYGYTF. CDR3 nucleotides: TGTGCCAGCAGCTTAGCGGGCGGATGGGACTATGGCTACACCTTC.

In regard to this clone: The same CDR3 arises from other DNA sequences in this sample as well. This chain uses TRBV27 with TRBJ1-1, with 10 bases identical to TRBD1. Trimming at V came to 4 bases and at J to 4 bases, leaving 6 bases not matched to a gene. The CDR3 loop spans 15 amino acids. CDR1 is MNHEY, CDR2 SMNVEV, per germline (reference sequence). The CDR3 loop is CASSSRDRGGTEAFF. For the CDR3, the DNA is TGTGCCAGCAGTTCCCGGGACAGGGGAGGCACTGAAGCTTTCTTT.

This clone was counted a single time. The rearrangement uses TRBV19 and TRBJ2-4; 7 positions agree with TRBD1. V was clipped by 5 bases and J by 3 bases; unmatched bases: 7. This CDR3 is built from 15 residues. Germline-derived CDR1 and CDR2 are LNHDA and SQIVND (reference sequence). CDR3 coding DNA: TGTGCCAGTAGTTCACAGGGGTTGGGCAAAAACATTCAGTACTTC. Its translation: CASSSQGLGKNIQYF.

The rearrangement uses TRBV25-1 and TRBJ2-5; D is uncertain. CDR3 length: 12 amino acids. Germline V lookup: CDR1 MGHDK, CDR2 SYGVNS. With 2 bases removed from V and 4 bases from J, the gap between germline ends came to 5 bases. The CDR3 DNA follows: TGTGCCAGCAGTGAAGCAGGAGAGACCCAGTACTTC. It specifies CASSEAGETQYF.

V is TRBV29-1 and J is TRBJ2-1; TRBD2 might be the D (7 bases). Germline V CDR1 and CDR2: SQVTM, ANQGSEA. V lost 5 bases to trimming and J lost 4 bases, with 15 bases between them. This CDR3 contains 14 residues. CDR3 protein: CSVRGGGSYNEQFF. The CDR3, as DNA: TGCAGCGTTCGAGGGGGGGGATCGTACAATGAGCAGTTCTTC.

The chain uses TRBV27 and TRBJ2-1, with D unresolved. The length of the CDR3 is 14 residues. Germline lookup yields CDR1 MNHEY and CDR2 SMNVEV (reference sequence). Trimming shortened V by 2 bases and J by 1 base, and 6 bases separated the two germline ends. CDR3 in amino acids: CASSLRVSYNEQFF. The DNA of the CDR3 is TGTGCCAGCAGTTTAAGGGTTTCCTACAATGAGCAGTTCTTC.

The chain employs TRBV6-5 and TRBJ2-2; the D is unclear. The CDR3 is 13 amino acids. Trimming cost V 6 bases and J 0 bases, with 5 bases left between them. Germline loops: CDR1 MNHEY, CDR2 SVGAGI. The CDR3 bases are TGTGCCAGCAGGGTTACGAACACCGGGGAGCTGTTTTTT. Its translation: CASRVTNTGELFF.

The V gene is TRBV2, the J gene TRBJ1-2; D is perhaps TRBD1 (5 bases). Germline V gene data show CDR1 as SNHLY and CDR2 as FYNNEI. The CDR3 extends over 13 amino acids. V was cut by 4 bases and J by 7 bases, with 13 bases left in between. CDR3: CASSAGLQGGYTF. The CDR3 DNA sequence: TGTGCCAGCAGTGCCGGTCTTCAGGGTGGCTACACCTTC.

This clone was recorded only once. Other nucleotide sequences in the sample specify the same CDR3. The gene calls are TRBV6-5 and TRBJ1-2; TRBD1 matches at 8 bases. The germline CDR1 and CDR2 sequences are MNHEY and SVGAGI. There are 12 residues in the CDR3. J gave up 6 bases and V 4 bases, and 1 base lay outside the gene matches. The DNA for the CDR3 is TGTGCCAGCAGTTTACAGGGGGATGGCTACACCTTC. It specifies CASSLQGDGYTF.

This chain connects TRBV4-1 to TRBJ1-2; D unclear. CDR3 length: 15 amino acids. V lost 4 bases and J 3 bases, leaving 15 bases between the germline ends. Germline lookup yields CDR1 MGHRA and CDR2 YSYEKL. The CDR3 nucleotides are TGCGCCAGCAGCCCGTCAAAGGCGACCTACTATGGCTACACCTTC. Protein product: CASSPSKATYYGYTF.

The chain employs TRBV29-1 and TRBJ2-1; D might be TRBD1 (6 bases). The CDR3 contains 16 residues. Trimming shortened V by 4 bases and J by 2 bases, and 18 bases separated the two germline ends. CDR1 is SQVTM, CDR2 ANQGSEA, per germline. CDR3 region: CSVATKTRTAYNEQFF. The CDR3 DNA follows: TGCAGCGTTGCTACTAAGACCCGGACAGCCTACAATGAGCAGTTCTTC.

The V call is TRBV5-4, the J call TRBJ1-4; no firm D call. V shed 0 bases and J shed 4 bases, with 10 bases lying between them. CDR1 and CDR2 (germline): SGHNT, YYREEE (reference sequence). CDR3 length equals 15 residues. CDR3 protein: CASSLGGRSNEKLFF. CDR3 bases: TGTGCCAGCAGCTTGGGTGGCAGGAGTAATGAAAAACTGTTTTTT.

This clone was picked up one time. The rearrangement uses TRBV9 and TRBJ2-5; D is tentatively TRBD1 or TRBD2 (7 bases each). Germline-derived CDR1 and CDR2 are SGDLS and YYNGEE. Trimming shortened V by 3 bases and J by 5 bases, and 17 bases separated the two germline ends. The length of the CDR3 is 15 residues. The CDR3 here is CASSAGGGMRETQYF. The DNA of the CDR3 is TGTGCCAGCAGCGCAGGGGGAGGGATGCGGGAGACCCAGTACTTC.

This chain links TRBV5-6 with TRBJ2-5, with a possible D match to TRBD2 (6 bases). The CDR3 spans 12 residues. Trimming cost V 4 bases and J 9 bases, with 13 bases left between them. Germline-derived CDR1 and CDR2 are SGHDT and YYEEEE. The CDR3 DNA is TGTGCCAGCAGCCGACTAGGGTCCCCCCAGTACTTC. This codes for CASSRLGSPQYF.

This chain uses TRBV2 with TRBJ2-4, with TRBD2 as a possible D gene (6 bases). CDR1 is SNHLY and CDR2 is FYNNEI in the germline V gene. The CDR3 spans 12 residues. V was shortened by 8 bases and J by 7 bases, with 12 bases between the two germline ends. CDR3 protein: CASGGAGNIQYF. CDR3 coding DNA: TGTGCCAGCGGCGGGGCTGGGAACATTCAGTACTTC.